The 14 T cell receptor beta chains reported below all come from one sample, sequenced in a study of T cell repertoires in cytomegalovirus infection. TCRdb re-analysed the reads in MiXCR, keeping a single row per CDR3 protein. The sample includes about 100,000 distinct CDR3 sequences, 20% to 25% seen only once; the top ten take roughly two fifths. The specimen sequenced was CD8+ T cells from PBMCs. The source of these receptors is a human donor in good health (CMV status not recorded). Some clones in this sample may be carry-over from other donors' samples.

This clonotype has a handful of counts. This rearrangement joins TRBV6-5 to TRBJ1-1, with D possibly TRBD1 on 5 matching bases. V was cut by 5 bases and J by 1 base, with 11 bases left in between. The germline V gene encodes CDR1 MNHEY and CDR2 SVGAGI. The CDR3 covers 14 residues. Written as DNA, the CDR3 is TGTGCCAGCAGTGCCGAAACAGGGAACACTGAAGCTTTCTTT. This codes for CASSAETGNTEAFF.

The rearrangement uses TRBV6-2 or TRBV6-3 and TRBJ2-2; 9 bases align to TRBD1. The length of the CDR3 is 16 residues. The germline V gene has CDR1 MNHEY and CDR2 SVGEGT. The V gene end was trimmed by 1 base and the J gene end by 1 base; junction bases not matched to a gene: 1. The CDR3 region has the DNA TGTGCCAGCAGTTACTTGGACAGGGGGAACACCGGGGAGCTGTTTTTT. Amino acid sequence: CASSYLDRGNTGELFF.

The V and J genes are TRBV20-1 and TRBJ1-1; 7 bases map to TRBD1. Losses at the gene ends were 5 bases for V and 0 bases for J; bases not matched to a gene: 6. Germline V gene data show CDR1 as DFQATT and CDR2 as SNEGSKA (reference sequence). CDR3 length equals 14 residues. The CDR3 is CSAPDRPMNTEAFF. The CDR3 DNA reads TGCAGTGCTCCGGACAGGCCCATGAACACTGAAGCTTTCTTT.

This clonotype was seen a few times. The chain has TRBV20-1 and TRBJ2-7; D is uncertain. Per the germline V gene, CDR1 is DFQATT and CDR2 is SNEGSKA (reference sequence). Trimming shortened V by 7 bases and J by 0 bases, and 13 bases separated the two germline ends. This CDR3 contains 13 residues. The CDR3 loop is CSVRRLSSYEQYF. The CDR3 nucleotides are TGCAGTGTTAGGCGGTTATCCTCCTACGAGCAGTACTTC.

The table lists this clonotype with a few counts. This chain joins TRBV2 and TRBJ2-5, with a tentative D call TRBD1 (5 bases). V lost 5 bases, J lost 2 bases, and 15 bases lay in between. Germline V gives CDR1 SNHLY, CDR2 FYNNEI. This CDR3 comprises 15 residues. The CDR3 bases are TGTGCCAGCAGTCCGAAATACAGGTTTCAAGAGACCCAGTACTTC. Its protein product is CASSPKYRFQETQYF.

In this sample, this clonotype turned up many times. The chain combines TRBV7-8 with TRBJ2-2, with D perhaps TRBD1 (6 bases). V lost 1 base and J lost 0, with 12 bases in between. This CDR3 has 17 residues. Germline assignment: CDR1 SGHVS and CDR2 FQNEAQ. The CDR3 is CASSLGRQEANTGELFF. CDR3 bases: TGTGCCAGCAGCTTAGGGCGACAGGAAGCGAACACCGGGGAGCTGTTTTTT.

The table lists this clonotype with a few counts. The chain recombines TRBV4-1 with TRBJ2-7; 9 bases are a match to TRBD2. The germline gives CDR1 MGHRA, CDR2 YSYEKL. This CDR3 contains 17 residues. V lost 1 base, J lost 2 bases, and 9 bases stayed unmatched. This chain's CDR3 is CASSQGVSGRTPYEQYF. CDR3 coding DNA: TGCGCCAGCAGCCAAGGGGTTAGCGGGAGAACCCCCTACGAGCAGTACTTC.

J is TRBJ2-3 and V is TRBV5-8, with a tentative D call TRBD1 (6 bases). Germline V gene sequence: CDR1 SGHTS, CDR2 YDEGEE. Trimming removed 6 bases at V and 3 bases at J, with 17 bases between. CDR3 length: 15 amino acids. The chain's CDR3 is CASISEGGRTDTQYF. CDR3 in DNA: TGTGCCAGCATTTCAGAAGGGGGAAGAACAGATACGCAGTATTTT. Based on the CDR3 plus reference TRBV5-8 and TRBJ2-3, the full variable domain is EAGVTQSPTHLIKTRGQQATLRCSPISGHTSVYWYQQALGLGLQFLLWYDEGEERNRGNFPPRFSGRQFPNYSSELNVNALELEDSALYLCASISEGGRTDTQYFGPGTRLTVL.

This clonotype was seen at least ten times. The genes are TRBV7-9 and TRBJ1-1, with 7 nucleotides matching TRBD1. Germline V gene lookup returns CDR1 SEHNR and CDR2 FQNEAQ (reference sequence). The J segment lost 0 bases and the V segment lost 1 base, leaving 5 bases of the junction unmatched. The CDR3 runs to 16 residues. The CDR3 protein is CASSLVPGTVNTEAFF. CDR3 DNA sequence: TGTGCCAGCAGCTTAGTCCCCGGGACAGTGAACACTGAAGCTTTCTTT.

This clonotype was recorded a few times. This CDR3 reads CATSLGTGAWNEQFF. The CDR3 DNA reads TGTGCCACCAGCCTCGGGACAGGAGCATGGAATGAGCAGTTCTTC. The chain couples TRBV24-1 to TRBJ2-1, with 8 bases aligning to TRBD1. V trimming: 7 bases; J trimming: 7 bases; junction bases outside the gene matches: 11. This CDR3 has 15 residues. Germline V CDR1 and CDR2: KGHDR, SFDVKD.

Only a few counts were recorded for this clonotype. The chain joins TRBV6-5 to TRBJ2-1; D is perhaps TRBD1 or TRBD2 (5 bases each). Germline-derived CDR1 and CDR2 are MNHEY and SVGAGI. Deletions cut 2 bases from V and 10 bases from J, with 15 bases between. The CDR3 is 14 amino acids. The chain's CDR3 is CASSYRDQSPEQFF. Here the CDR3 DNA reads TGTGCCAGCAGTTACCGGGACCAGTCTCCCGAGCAGTTCTTC.

This clonotype occurred a few times. The gene calls are TRBV19 and TRBJ2-3; 8 bases agree with TRBD2. With 5 bases clipped from V and 4 bases from J, the junction kept 11 bases outside the gene matches. The germline CDR1 and CDR2 sequences are LNHDA and SQIVND (reference sequence). The CDR3 has 16 amino acids. CDR3 region: CASSLSLSGGADTQYF. The DNA for the CDR3 is TGTGCCAGTAGTCTCTCACTATCGGGGGGGGCAGATACGCAGTATTTT.

This clonotype was seen only a few times. The chain recombines TRBV9 with TRBJ2-1; 8 nucleotides match TRBD2. CDR3 length: 14 amino acids. The V gene's germline CDR1 is SGDLS and CDR2 YYNGEE. Unmatched junction bases numbered 6, after V lost 6 bases and J lost 4 bases. The CDR3 sequence is CASNQAGEYNEQFF. The CDR3 DNA is TGTGCCAGCAACCAAGCGGGAGAGTACAATGAGCAGTTCTTC.

This clonotype was recorded a few times. The J gene is TRBJ1-1, the V gene TRBV28; D may be TRBD1 (6 bases). The CDR3 length is 14 residues. With 8 bases removed from V and 5 bases from J, the gap between germline ends came to 18 bases. Looked up from germline, CDR1 is MDHEN and CDR2 is SYDVKM. Here the CDR3 reads CASASGTRRTEAFF. The CDR3 DNA follows: TGTGCCAGCGCTTCCGGGACACGGAGGACTGAAGCTTTCTTT.